Described below is a single T cell receptor beta chain sequence and its context. TCRdb keeps only in-frame clones here, not all; method: immunoSEQ multiplex PCR. Found here are roughly 59,000 clones, under 85% of them singletons; the top ten hold 6.4%. CDR1 is KGHDR and CDR2 is SFDVKD in the germline V gene. Trimming took 3 bases from V and 5 from J; bases not matched to a gene: 9. The CDR3 runs 16 residues. This record belongs to a study of blood T cell repertoires in COVID-19. The chain employs TRBV24-1 and TRBJ2-3; 8 bases align to TRBD1. Sequencing input: peripheral blood. This clonotype was obtained from a woman aged 45-60 years with active or convalescent COVID-19. Here the CDR3 reads CATSDPQGAAGDTQYF. In DNA form, the CDR3 reads TGTGCCACCAGTGATCCCCAGGGGGCGGCCGGAGATACGCAGTATTTT.